The 24 T cell receptor beta chains listed next were all sequenced from one sample in a study of early T cells in non-severe SARS-CoV-2 infection. TCRdb reprocessed the 5' RACE reads via MiXCR and lists one record per CDR3 protein. In the table there are roughly 40,000 distinct CDR3 sequences, over 4.5% of which are singletons. What was sequenced was whole blood. The receptor source for this set is an adult who was a healthcare worker with PCR-confirmed SARS-CoV-2 infection or an uninfected control (not recorded which).

This clonotype was counted ten times or more. The chain is built from TRBV5-5 and TRBJ1-1; D unresolved. Per the germline V gene, CDR1 is SGHKS and CDR2 is YYEKEE (reference sequence). Deletions cut 2 bases from V and 5 bases from J, with 16 bases between. The CDR3 has 15 amino acids. CDR3 coding DNA: TGTGCCAGCAGCTTACTGGCCGGGCTAGGGACTGAAGCTTTCTTT. Protein product: CASSLLAGLGTEAFF.

The rearrangement uses TRBV4-1 and TRBJ1-2; TRBD1 is a possible D gene (6 bases). Trimming took off 3 bases at V and 6 bases at J, with 17 bases between the two ends. This CDR3 has 15 amino acids. Germline V gene data show CDR1 as MGHRA and CDR2 as YSYEKL. In DNA form, the CDR3 reads TGCGCCAGCAGCCATCCGGGAGGGGGTCCGGATGGCTACACCTTC. Its protein is CASSHPGGGPDGYTF.

This clonotype was seen a handful of times. V usage is TRBV20-1 and J usage is TRBJ2-5, with D possibly TRBD2 on 5 matching bases. The ends were cut back, 6 bases at V and 5 bases at J, with 16 bases in the middle. There are 13 residues in the CDR3. Germline V gene lookup returns CDR1 DFQATT and CDR2 SNEGSKA (reference sequence). Written as DNA, the CDR3 is TGCAGTGCGCGGATCTTAACGGGGGAGACCCAGTACTTC. This codes for CSARILTGETQYF.

In this sample, this clonotype turned up a few times. The chain joins TRBV27 to TRBJ2-1; 11 bases agree with TRBD1. V lost 3 bases and J lost 12; bases outside the gene matches: 16. The CDR3 length is 17 residues. In germline, CDR1 is MNHEY, CDR2 SMNVEV (reference sequence). CDR3 amino acids: CASSFSPGQGDRSMQFF. The CDR3 DNA reads TGTGCCAGCAGTTTTAGCCCGGGACAGGGGGACCGGTCTATGCAGTTCTTC.

The rearrangement links TRBV20-1 to TRBJ2-1; 10 bases line up with TRBD2. Germline lookup yields CDR1 DFQATT and CDR2 SNEGSKA (reference sequence). The V and J ends lost 2 bases and 9 bases, in that order; junction bases with no gene match: 10. The CDR3 covers 15 residues. CDR3 amino acids: CSARHGSSGSGEQFF. The CDR3, as DNA: TGCAGTGCTAGACACGGGTCTAGCGGGAGCGGTGAGCAGTTCTTC.

This clonotype was detected ten times or more. V usage is TRBV7-9 and J usage is TRBJ2-7; possible D gene TRBD2, 7 bases. Germline CDR1 SEHNR, CDR2 FQNEAQ (reference sequence). The CDR3 runs 16 residues. Trimming took off 1 base at V and 2 bases at J, with 15 bases between the two ends. For the CDR3, the DNA is TGTGCCAGCAGCTTAGTGGGAGGGCAGGGGACCTACGAGCAGTACTTC. Translated, it gives CASSLVGGQGTYEQYF.

Ten or more counts support this clonotype. The V and J genes are TRBV5-1 and TRBJ2-3; TRBD1 agrees at 8 bases. The CDR3 totals 14 residues. V shed 4 bases and J 3 bases; nucleotides not matched to a gene: 4. The germline V gene has CDR1 SGHRS and CDR2 YFSETQ. CDR3 in amino acids: CASSRTGITDTQYF. The DNA for the CDR3 is TGCGCCAGCAGCCGGACAGGGATTACAGATACGCAGTATTTT.

At least ten counts were recorded for this clonotype. V gene TRBV6-1 combines with J gene TRBJ1-6; D is undetermined. The CDR3 spans 14 residues. V was trimmed by 3 bases and J by 9 bases, leaving 12 bases between them. Germline CDR1 and CDR2: MNHNS and SASEGT. Here the CDR3 DNA reads TGTGCCAGCAGTGACGGGCAGGAGCTTTCACCCCTCCACTTT. Translating gives CASSDGQELSPLHF.

CDR3 sequence reads: CASSRGLAGGSDTQYF. The CDR3 bases are TGTGCCAGCAGCCGGGGACTAGCGGGAGGTTCGGATACGCAGTATTTT. The chain has TRBV6-5 and TRBJ2-3; TRBD2 matches 15 bases. V shed 6 bases, J shed 6 bases, and the junction held 7 bases outside the gene matches. This CDR3 spans 16 amino acids. In germline, CDR1 is MNHEY, CDR2 SVGAGI.

This clonotype occurred many times. J is TRBJ2-1 and V is TRBV7-9; 8 bases map to TRBD2. The junction had 18 bases not matched to a gene; V was cut back by 1 base and J by 7 bases. This CDR3 has 19 amino acids. Germline V gives CDR1 SEHNR, CDR2 FQNEAQ (reference sequence). CDR3 region: CASSLVFGSGSLFVNEQFF. CDR3 nucleotides: TGTGCCAGCAGCTTAGTCTTCGGGAGCGGGAGTTTATTTGTGAATGAGCAGTTCTTC.

This clonotype has ten or more counts. This chain uses TRBV6-5 with TRBJ2-1; TRBD2 matches at 9 bases. CDR3 length: 17 amino acids. V was pared by 2 bases and J by 2 bases, with 7 bases of the junction left unmatched. Germline V gene data show CDR1 as MNHEY and CDR2 as SVGAGI. The CDR3 DNA is TGTGCCAGCAGTTACCTGGGACTAGCAGATACCTACAATGAGCAGTTCTTC. Translated, it gives CASSYLGLADTYNEQFF.

This clonotype was detected many times. V and J are TRBV28 and TRBJ2-4, with D maybe TRBD2 (5 bases). The end of the DNA aligns better with TRBJ2-5, so the J call may be wrong. CDR3 length equals 13 residues. Germline V gene data show CDR1 as MDHEN and CDR2 as SYDVKM. CDR3 sequence (DNA): TGTGCCAGCAGTTTATGGGAGGAAGGGACCCAGTACTTC. It codes for CASSLWEEGTQYF.

The sample holds a few counts of this clonotype. The rearrangement joins TRBV28 to TRBJ2-5; D uncertain. This CDR3 region has 13 residues. Looked up from germline, CDR1 is MDHEN and CDR2 is SYDVKM. Trimming shortened V by 6 bases and J by 5 bases, and 13 bases separated the two germline ends. In DNA form, the CDR3 reads TGTGCCAGCAGACCAGCCCCTGCCGAGACCCAGTACTTC. This codes for CASRPAPAETQYF.

This clonotype has at least ten counts. This rearrangement joins TRBV20-1 to TRBJ2-2; perhaps D is TRBD1 or TRBD2 (5 bases each). The CDR3 loop spans 13 amino acids. CDR1 DFQATT and CDR2 SNEGSKA come from the germline V gene (reference sequence). V lost 5 bases and J 3 bases, leaving 10 bases between the germline ends. The CDR3 sequence is CSAYRRYTGELFF. The CDR3 region has the DNA TGCAGTGCTTACAGGAGGTACACCGGGGAGCTGTTTTTT.

Many counts were recorded for this clonotype. The chain uses TRBV6-5 and TRBJ1-1, with D perhaps matching TRBD1 (5 bases). There are 14 residues in the CDR3. V lost 2 bases, J lost 2 bases, and 9 bases lay in between. In germline, CDR1 is MNHEY, CDR2 SVGAGI. In DNA form, the CDR3 reads TGTGCCAGCAGTTACGGAGGGGCTAACACTGAAGCTTTCTTT. It yields the protein CASSYGGANTEAFF.

V usage is TRBV11-2 and J usage is TRBJ2-2; D is perhaps TRBD2 (6 bases). Germline-derived CDR1 and CDR2 are SGHAT and FQNNGV. The ends were cut back, 5 bases at V and 6 bases at J, with 16 bases in the middle. The CDR3 has 15 amino acids. CDR3 region: CASSGFGSSSGELFF. The CDR3 region has the DNA TGTGCCAGCAGCGGGTTCGGGAGCTCCTCCGGGGAGCTGTTTTTT.

This clonotype was seen at least ten times. This chain uses TRBV19 with TRBJ2-2, with 7 bases that match TRBD2. Germline V CDR1 and CDR2: LNHDA, SQIVND (reference sequence). This CDR3 contains 14 residues. V trimming: 8 bases; J trimming: 5 bases; junction bases outside the gene matches: 8. The DNA for the CDR3 is TGTGCCAGTTCTAGCGGCCCTGAGACCGGGGAGCTGTTTTTT. Protein product: CASSSGPETGELFF.

This clonotype was seen ten or more times. The chain recombines TRBV15 with TRBJ2-3; 15 nucleotides match TRBD2. The CDR3 runs to 17 residues. Germline CDR1 LNHNV, CDR2 YYDKDF (reference sequence). The J segment lost 2 bases and the V segment lost 3 bases, leaving 3 bases of the junction unmatched. The CDR3 DNA is TGTGCCACCAGCAGGGGGACTAGCGGGGGGCTCACAGATACGCAGTATTTT. Translation: CATSRGTSGGLTDTQYF.

In this sample, this clonotype turned up many times. The chain links TRBV29-1 to TRBJ1-2, with a possible D match to TRBD1 (6 bases). The CDR3 has 16 amino acids. V was clipped by 4 bases and J by 0 bases, with 18 bases between them. Germline CDR1 is SQVTM and CDR2 is ANQGSEA. The DNA of the CDR3 is TGCAGCGTTGGGAAGGGGGACACCTCGCCTAACTATGGCTACACCTTC. This sequence encodes CSVGKGDTSPNYGYTF.

The DNA of the CDR3 is TGTGCCAGCAGTTTAAGGCAGGTTAATGAAAAACTGTTTTTT. Protein: CASSLRQVNEKLFF. V usage is TRBV28 and J usage is TRBJ1-4; D unclear. The CDR3 is 14 amino acids. Germline values: CDR1 MDHEN, CDR2 SYDVKM. V was cut by 2 bases and J by 4 bases, with 8 bases left in between.

This clonotype was seen at least ten times. The V call is TRBV29-1, the J call TRBJ2-1; D might be TRBD2 (5 bases). V lost 6 bases and J lost 3, with 9 bases in between. The CDR3 contains 12 residues. Germline CDR1 and CDR2: SQVTM and ANQGSEA. CDR3: CSVQRIYNEQFF. CDR3 DNA: TGCAGCGTCCAGCGGATCTACAATGAGCAGTTCTTC.

This clonotype was counted at least ten times. The chain combines TRBV7-9 with TRBJ2-3; weak D call: TRBD1 (5 bases). The CDR3 is 15 amino acids. Germline lookup yields CDR1 SEHNR and CDR2 FQNEAQ (reference sequence). V lost 5 bases and J lost 0, with 12 bases in between. CDR3 bases: TGTGCCAGCAGCCAGACAGTCACTAGCACAGATACGCAGTATTTT. Translation: CASSQTVTSTDTQYF.

At least ten counts were recorded for this clonotype. This chain uses TRBV12-3 or TRBV12-4 with TRBJ2-7, with TRBD1 identical over 12 bases. The CDR3 is made up of 14 amino acids. V lost 3 bases to trimming and J lost 7 bases; unmatched junction nucleotides: 4. The CDR3 DNA reads as TGTGCCAGCAGTTTGGGACAGGGGGCGCGTGAGCAGTACTTC. Translation: CASSLGQGAREQYF.

This clonotype appeared many times. This chain uses TRBV28 with TRBJ2-3, with 10 bases identical to TRBD1. CDR3 length: 16 residues. With V trimmed by 0 bases and J by 3 bases, 3 bases remained unmatched. Germline-derived CDR1 and CDR2 are MDHEN and SYDVKM. CDR3 sequence: CASSLWGTGETDTQYF. For the CDR3, the DNA is TGTGCCAGCAGTTTATGGGGGACAGGGGAGACAGATACGCAGTATTTT.